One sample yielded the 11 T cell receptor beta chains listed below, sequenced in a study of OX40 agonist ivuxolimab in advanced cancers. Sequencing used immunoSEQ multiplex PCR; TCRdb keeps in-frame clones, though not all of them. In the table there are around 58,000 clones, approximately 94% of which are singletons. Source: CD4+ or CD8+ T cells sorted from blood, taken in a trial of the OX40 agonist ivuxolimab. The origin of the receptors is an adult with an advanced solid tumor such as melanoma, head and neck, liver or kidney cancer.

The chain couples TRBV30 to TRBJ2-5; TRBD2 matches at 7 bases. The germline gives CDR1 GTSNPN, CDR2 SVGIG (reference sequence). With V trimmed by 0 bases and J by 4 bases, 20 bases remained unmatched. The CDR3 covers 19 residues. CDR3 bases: TGTGCCTGGAGTGTAGGCCGTGGTCTAGCGGAGTCTCAAGGAGAGACCCAGTACTTC. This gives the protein CAWSVGRGLAESQGETQYF.

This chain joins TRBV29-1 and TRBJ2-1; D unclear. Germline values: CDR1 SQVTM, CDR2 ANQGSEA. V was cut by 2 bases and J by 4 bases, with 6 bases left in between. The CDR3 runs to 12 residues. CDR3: CSVEQEYNEQFF. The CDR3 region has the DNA TGCAGCGTTGAACAGGAGTACAATGAGCAGTTCTTC.

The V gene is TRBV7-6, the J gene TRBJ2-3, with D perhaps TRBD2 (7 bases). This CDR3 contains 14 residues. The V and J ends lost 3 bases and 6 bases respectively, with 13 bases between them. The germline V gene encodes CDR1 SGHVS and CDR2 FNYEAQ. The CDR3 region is CASSFLGGADTQYF. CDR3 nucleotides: TGTGCCAGCAGCTTCCTTGGGGGGGCGGATACGCAGTATTTT.

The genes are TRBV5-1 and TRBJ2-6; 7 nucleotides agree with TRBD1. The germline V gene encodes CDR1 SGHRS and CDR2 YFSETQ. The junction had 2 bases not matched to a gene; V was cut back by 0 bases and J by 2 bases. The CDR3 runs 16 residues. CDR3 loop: CASSLDRGPGANVLTF. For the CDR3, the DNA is TGCGCCAGCAGCTTGGACAGGGGACCTGGGGCCAACGTCCTGACTTTC. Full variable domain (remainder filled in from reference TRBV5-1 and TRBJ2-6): KAGVTQTPRYLIKTRGQQVTLSCSPISGHRSVSWYQQTPGQGLQFLFEYFSETQRNKGNFPGRFSGRQFSNSRSEMNVSTLELGDSALYLCASSLDRGPGANVLTFGAGSRLTVL.

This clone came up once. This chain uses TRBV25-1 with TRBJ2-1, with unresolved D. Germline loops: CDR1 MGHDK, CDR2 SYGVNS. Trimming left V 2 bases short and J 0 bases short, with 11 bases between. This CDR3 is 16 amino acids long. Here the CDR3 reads CASSEGAFGSYNEQFF. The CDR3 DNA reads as TGTGCCAGCAGTGAAGGAGCGTTCGGCTCCTACAATGAGCAGTTCTTC.

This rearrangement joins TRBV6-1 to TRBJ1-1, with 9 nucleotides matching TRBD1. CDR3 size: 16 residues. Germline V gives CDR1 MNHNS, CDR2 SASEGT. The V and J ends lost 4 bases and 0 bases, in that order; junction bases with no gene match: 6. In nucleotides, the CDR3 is TGTGCCAGCAGTGCGAACAGGGGGCATATGAACACTGAAGCTTTCTTT. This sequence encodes CASSANRGHMNTEAFF.

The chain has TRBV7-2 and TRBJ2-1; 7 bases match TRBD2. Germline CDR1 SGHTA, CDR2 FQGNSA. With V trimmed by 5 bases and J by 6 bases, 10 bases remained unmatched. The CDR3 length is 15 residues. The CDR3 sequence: CASSTFRDYRNEQFF. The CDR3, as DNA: TGTGCCAGCAGCACATTCAGGGACTACCGCAATGAGCAGTTCTTC.

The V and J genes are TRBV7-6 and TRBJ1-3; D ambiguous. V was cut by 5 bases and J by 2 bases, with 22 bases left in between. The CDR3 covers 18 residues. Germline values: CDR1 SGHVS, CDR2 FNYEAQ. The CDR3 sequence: CASSPSRAPGDAGNTIYF. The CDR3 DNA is TGTGCCAGCAGCCCTAGTAGGGCCCCCGGAGACGCTGGAAACACCATATATTTT.

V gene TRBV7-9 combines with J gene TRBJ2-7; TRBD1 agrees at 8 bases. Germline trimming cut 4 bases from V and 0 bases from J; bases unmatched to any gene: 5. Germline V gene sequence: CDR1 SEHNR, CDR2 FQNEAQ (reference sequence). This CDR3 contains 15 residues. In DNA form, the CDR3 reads TGTGCCAGCAGCTCCCGGGACAGGAACTCCTACGAGCAGTACTTC. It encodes CASSSRDRNSYEQYF. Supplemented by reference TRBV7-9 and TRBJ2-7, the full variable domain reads DTGVSQNPRHKITKRGQNVTFRCDPISEHNRLYWYRQTLGQGPEFLTYFQNEAQLEKSRLLSDRFSAERPKGSFSTLEIQRTEQGDSAMYLCASSSRDRNSYEQYFGPGTRLTVT.

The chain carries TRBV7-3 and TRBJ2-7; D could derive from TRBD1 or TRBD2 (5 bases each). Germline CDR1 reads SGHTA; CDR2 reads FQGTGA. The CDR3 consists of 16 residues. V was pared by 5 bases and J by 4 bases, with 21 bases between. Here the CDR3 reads CASSPTGPASSYEQYF. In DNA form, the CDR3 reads TGTGCCAGCAGCCCAACGGGACCGGCGTCGAGTTACGAGCAGTACTTC.

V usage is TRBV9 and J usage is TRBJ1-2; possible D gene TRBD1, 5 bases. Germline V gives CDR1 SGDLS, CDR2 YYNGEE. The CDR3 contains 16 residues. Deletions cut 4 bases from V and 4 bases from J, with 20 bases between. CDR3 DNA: TGTGCCAGCAGCTCCCGGATGGGTGCTCAGGGCTATGGCTACACCTTC. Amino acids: CASSSRMGAQGYGYTF.